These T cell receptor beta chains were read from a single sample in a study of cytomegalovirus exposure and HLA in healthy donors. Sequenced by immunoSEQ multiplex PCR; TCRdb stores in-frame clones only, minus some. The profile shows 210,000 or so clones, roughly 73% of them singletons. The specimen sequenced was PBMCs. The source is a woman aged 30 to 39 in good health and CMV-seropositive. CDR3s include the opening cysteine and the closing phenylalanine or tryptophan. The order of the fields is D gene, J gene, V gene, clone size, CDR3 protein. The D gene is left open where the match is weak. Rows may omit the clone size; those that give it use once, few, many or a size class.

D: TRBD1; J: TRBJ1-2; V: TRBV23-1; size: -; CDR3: CASSQSNRGQGYTF
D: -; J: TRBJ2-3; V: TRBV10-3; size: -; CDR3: CAIRYQEADTQYF
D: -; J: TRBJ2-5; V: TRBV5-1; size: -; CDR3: CASSFSSDQETQYF
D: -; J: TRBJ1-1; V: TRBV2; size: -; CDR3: CASRTRADVRTEAFF
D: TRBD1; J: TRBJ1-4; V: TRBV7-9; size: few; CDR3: CASSLKAGGSEKLFF
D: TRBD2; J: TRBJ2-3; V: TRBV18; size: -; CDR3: CASSRRLVSGRSTDTQYF
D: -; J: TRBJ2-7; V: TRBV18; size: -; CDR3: CASSPYDRWGGVPSYEQYF
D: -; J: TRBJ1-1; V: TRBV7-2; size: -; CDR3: CASSLDRGGTEAFF
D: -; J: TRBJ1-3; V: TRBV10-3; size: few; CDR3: CAISDRGIGSGNTIYF
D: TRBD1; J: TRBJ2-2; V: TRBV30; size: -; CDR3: CAWSVYPQGATGELFF
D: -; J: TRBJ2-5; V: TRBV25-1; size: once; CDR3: CASSEGGRETQYF
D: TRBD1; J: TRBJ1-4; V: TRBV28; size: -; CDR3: CASRAGTGGATNEKLFF
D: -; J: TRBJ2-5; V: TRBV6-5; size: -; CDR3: CASTLQGSGTQYF
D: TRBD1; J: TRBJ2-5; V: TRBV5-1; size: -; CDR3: CASSPPGGQGETQYF
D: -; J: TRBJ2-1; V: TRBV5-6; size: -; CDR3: CASSTLAERSYNEQFF
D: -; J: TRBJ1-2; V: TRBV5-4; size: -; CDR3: CASSQNRAGYTF
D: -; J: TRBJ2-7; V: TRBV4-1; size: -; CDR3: CASSQVNGRGYEQYF
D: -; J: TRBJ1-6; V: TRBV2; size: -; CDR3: CASIGTGTRGNSPLHF
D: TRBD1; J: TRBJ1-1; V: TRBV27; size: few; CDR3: CASSFGQGNTEAFF
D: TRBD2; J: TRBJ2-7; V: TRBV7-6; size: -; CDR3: CASSLAPSGRKAGEQYF
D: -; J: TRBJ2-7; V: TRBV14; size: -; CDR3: CASSPLDTGILYEQYF
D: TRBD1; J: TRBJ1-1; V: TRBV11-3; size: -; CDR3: CASSSQGQNTEAFF